The present T cell receptor (beta chain) was sequenced within a study of T cell responses to AZD1222 COVID-19 vaccine. Generated by immunoSEQ multiplex PCR, the TCRdb table keeps only in-frame clones and is missing some. The data contain roughly 150,000 clones, 80% to 95% of them singletons. Study-wide points: With two AZD1222 doses given, Spike-specific TCR breadth and depth both rose. A reported finding is that nearly half of spike-specific TCRs target unmutated variant regions. Spike regions recognized by vaccine-associated CD4 TCRs spanned the protein, led by 160-218 and 743-854. None of the repertoires were sampled until the peak T cell response had passed.

On this clone: Its antigen remains unknown.

The sequenced sample was peripheral blood, obtained on day 0 of AZD1222 vaccination. This TCR was recovered from an adult in good health.

The CDR3 sequence is CAISDRGLRGNTIYF. DNA of the CDR3: TGTGCCATCAGCGACAGGGGGCTTCGTGGAAACACCATATATTTT. The chain carries TRBV10-3 and TRBJ1-3, with 10 bases aligning to TRBD1. The V segment lost 6 bases and the J segment 3 bases; nucleotides outside the gene matches: 5. CDR3 length: 15 residues. Germline V gene sequence: CDR1 ENHRY, CDR2 SYGVKD.